This T cell receptor beta chain appears in the sequencing data of a study of OX40 agonist ivuxolimab in advanced cancers. Study overall: Patients received ivuxolimab, an agonistic anti-OX40 (CD134) antibody. Study-level findings and limits: The specificity for antigen of the expanded peripheral T cells was not determined.

Assay: immunoSEQ multiplex PCR; the TCRdb copy retains only in-frame clones and omits some. Of about 76,000 clones listed, about 82% are singletons. V lost 3 bases to trimming and J lost 4 bases, with 16 bases between them. This CDR3 comprises 15 residues. Germline loops: CDR1 SGHKS, CDR2 YYEKEE (reference sequence). To note about this clone: Antigen specificity is unknown.

The sample consisted of CD4+ or CD8+ T cells sorted from blood, taken in a trial of the OX40 agonist ivuxolimab. The rearrangement links TRBV5-5 to TRBJ1-1, with a tentative D call TRBD1 (5 bases). The clonotype originates from an adult with an advanced solid tumor such as melanoma, head and neck, liver or kidney cancer. CDR3 in amino acids: CASSWRQGSGTEAFF. The DNA for the CDR3 is TGTGCCAGCAGCTGGAGGCAGGGCTCGGGCACTGAAGCTTTCTTT.